This record concerns one T cell receptor (beta chain) sequence. The CDR3 runs 14 residues. The V segment lost 9 bases and the J segment 7 bases; nucleotides outside the gene matches: 6. Germline lookup yields CDR1 LNHNV and CDR2 YYDKDF (reference sequence). This specimen belongs to a study of blood T cells in healthy people across ages. A second about 7 to 11 cycle PCR used barcoded and J-beta primers. TCRdb itself ran the 5' RACE reads through MiXCR, one entry per CDR3 protein. The sample lists around 1,000,000 distinct CDR3 sequences, around 25% seen once, with about 0.69% in the top ten. These same data were also listed under a study on T cells of mothers and their children.

Sequenced sample: blood. The receptor was isolated from a girl aged 2 to 10 in good health. The V and J genes are TRBV15 and TRBJ2-7; 16 bases line up with TRBD2. The CDR3 sequence is CATKGTSGRGEQYF. In DNA, the CDR3 is TGTGCCACTAAGGGGACTAGCGGGAGGGGTGAGCAGTACTTC.